This T cell receptor (beta chain) was retrieved from a study of cytomegalovirus exposure and HLA in healthy donors. This table comes from immunoSEQ multiplex PCR, and its TCRdb copy is limited to in-frame clones, with some not included. The sample lists roughly 300,000 clones, roughly 88% seen once, with about 0.9% in the top ten. Germline V gene lookup returns CDR1 MDHEN and CDR2 SYDVKM. V lost 5 bases and J 3 bases, leaving 19 bases between the germline ends. The CDR3 has 16 residues. The sequence was collected from a woman aged 18-30 years in good health and CMV-seronegative. Sequencing input: PBMCs. The V gene is TRBV28, the J gene TRBJ1-2; D is perhaps TRBD1 (5 bases). The CDR3 loop reads CASSGGGSTTHYGYTF. The CDR3 region has the DNA TGTGCCAGCAGTGGTGGGGGGAGCACGACACACTATGGCTACACCTTC.